A selection of T cell receptor beta chains follows, all from one sample in a study of blood T cell repertoires in COVID-19. TCRdb's copy holds only in-frame clones and misses some; the assay was immunoSEQ multiplex PCR. The sample has 200,000 to 250,000 clones, around three quarters seen once. The source material was peripheral blood. The receptor source for this set is a woman in her 70s with acute or convalescent COVID-19. The CDR3 runs from the conserved cysteine through the conserved F or W. The D gene is left open where the match is weak. For some rows the clone size is stated as once, few or many, or as a class when expanded; others skip it.

V gene	clone size	J gene	D gene	CDR3 protein
TRBV7-8	NA	TRBJ2-2	TRBD1	CASSVIQGATGELFF
TRBV7-2	NA	TRBJ2-1	TRBD1	CASSLAGVGQGVFNEQFF
TRBV4-1	NA	TRBJ2-1	TRBD2	CASSQDGTGGDEQFF
TRBV2	few	TRBJ2-1	NA	CASSDYEQFF
TRBV20-1	once	TRBJ1-2	NA	CSAKDREITF
TRBV25-1	NA	TRBJ1-5	TRBD1	CASSDSGQINQPQHF
TRBV6-5	NA	TRBJ1-4	NA	CASSYGGQDEKLFF
TRBV15	NA	TRBJ2-3	TRBD2	CATSRYSGGKDTQYF
TRBV5-1	NA	TRBJ2-3	NA	CASSLVSWDTQYF
TRBV11-3	NA	TRBJ2-1	TRBD1	CATRTGVNEQFF
TRBV5-1	NA	TRBJ1-3	NA	CASSLAGGNTIYF
TRBV6-2/TRBV6-3	NA	TRBJ1-6	NA	CASSREVLNSPLHF
TRBV25-1	few	TRBJ1-6	NA	CASKFGESPLHF
TRBV19	NA	TRBJ2-2	TRBD2	CASRGTTIFTGELFF
TRBV24-1	once	TRBJ2-1	NA	CATSEGTLYNEQFF
TRBV19	NA	TRBJ2-3	NA	CASSGRLGDTDTQYF
TRBV2	many	TRBJ2-5	NA	CASSEIDMGGETQYF
TRBV29-1	NA	TRBJ1-1	TRBD1	CSGSRQGGTEAFF
TRBV7-2	NA	TRBJ2-3	TRBD2	CASRLNLAGTDTQYF
TRBV9	NA	TRBJ2-2	NA	CASSVEAPRSTGELFF
TRBV4-3	NA	TRBJ1-1	TRBD1	CASSQDTGGRTEAFF
TRBV24-1	few	TRBJ2-1	TRBD1	CATSDRRTGGRVDEQFF
TRBV7-2	NA	TRBJ2-5	NA	CASSFTSRGRQETQYF
TRBV19	NA	TRBJ2-1	NA	CASSIDLSSYNEQFF
TRBV15	NA	TRBJ2-7	TRBD2	CATSGGLAGGEQYF
TRBV7-2	NA	TRBJ2-2	TRBD1	CASSLRQGAEELFF
TRBV21-1	NA	TRBJ2-5	NA	CASSMGIGPGGNFGETQYF